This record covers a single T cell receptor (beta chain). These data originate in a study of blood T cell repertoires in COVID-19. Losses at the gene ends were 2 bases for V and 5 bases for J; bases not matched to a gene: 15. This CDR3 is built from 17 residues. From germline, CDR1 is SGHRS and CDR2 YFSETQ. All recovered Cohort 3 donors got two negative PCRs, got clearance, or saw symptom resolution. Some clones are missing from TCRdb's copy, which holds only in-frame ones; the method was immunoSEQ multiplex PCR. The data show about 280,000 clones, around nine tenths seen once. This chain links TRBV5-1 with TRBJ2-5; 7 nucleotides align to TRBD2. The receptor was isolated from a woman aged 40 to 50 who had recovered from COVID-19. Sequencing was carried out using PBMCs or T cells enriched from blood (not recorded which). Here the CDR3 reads CASSFRGGGGKGETQYF. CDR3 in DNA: TGCGCCAGCAGCTTCCGGGGCGGCGGGGGTAAAGGGGAGACCCAGTACTTC. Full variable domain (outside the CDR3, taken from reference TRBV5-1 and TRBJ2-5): KAGVTQTPRYLIKTRGQQVTLSCSPISGHRSVSWYQQTPGQGLQFLFEYFSETQRNKGNFPGRFSGRQFSNSRSEMNVSTLELGDSALYLCASSFRGGGGKGETQYFGPGTRLLVL.